Included here is one T cell receptor (beta chain) sequence, with context. The antigen it recognizes is unknown. No base-level quality is on record; no much larger clone is a single base apart. This sample is drawn from a study of graft-versus-host responses after intestinal transplantation (dated by TCRdb to the early 2020s). Some background on the complete study: Recipients received multivisceral, liver-intestinal, or isolated intestinal transplants. Samples from a few later patients were sequenced in-house on an Illumina MiSeq with MiXCR processing rather than by the commercial service. Anti-thymocyte globulin induction was given to all recipients, followed by maintenance tacrolimus and steroids for about 3 years. After intestinal transplantation, graft-versus-host and host-versus-graft alloreactive T cell clones were followed in the graft, circulation and bone marrow using bulk TCR-beta CDR3 sequencing. Of the roughly 24 intestinal transplant recipients enrolled in the cohort, one of whom was a retransplant, 3 patients without pretransplant specimens were excluded. Donor T cell macrochimerism was defined as a peak of at least 4% donor T cells among recipient peripheral blood mononuclear cells. Alloreactive clones were identified by sequencing pre-transplant mixed lymphocyte reaction products and comparing them with unstimulated pre-transplant donor and recipient T cells. Points the paper makes about the study in general: Patients with donor T cell macrochimerism had high GvH to HvG T cell clonal ratios in their allografts. GvH clones were found in recipient bone marrow, and some of the GvH clones appeared earlier in ileal mucosa or blood, which is consistent with an intestinal mucosal origin. Conclusions were limited by the relatively low number and heterogeneity of intestinal transplant patients. Peak levels of circulating GvH clones were associated with declines in HvG clones early after transplant.

Receptor amplification or capture employed the immunoSEQ multiplex PCR assay. For most patients, genomic DNA was subjected to high-throughput TCR-beta CDR3 sequencing by Adaptive Biotechnologies. Per the source publication's procedure: TCR sequencing data for around 19 patients were retrieved from Adaptive's ImmunoSEQ software; three other patients were processed with MiXCR and VDJtools. CDR3 nucleotide sequences shared between donor and recipient were removed because the origin of such sequences could not be assigned. To be classed as alloreactive, a clone needed at least 2-fold expansion over unstimulated cells and a minimum CFSE-low frequency of 0.002% (template counts) or 0.001% (read counts). Mappable clones were those detected in sequenced pre-transplant spleen, lymph node, or MLR CFSE-low populations of the donor or recipient. The cumulative frequency of alloreactive clones was calculated as a percentage of all sequences, weighted by copy number. Drawn from immuneACCESS, this table holds only the in-frame rearrangements with V and J called that TCRdb kept. Clones are partly lost; checked studies trace under half to an unresolved V gene and leave the rest unexplained. The DNA gave D and trimming, while V, J and clone size come from that table. The sample profile shows 8,500 to 10,000 clones; about 90% of them were found once. 2.3% of the sample is taken by the ten largest.

Per the germline V gene, MNHEY is the CDR1 and SVGAGI is the CDR2. Including cysteine and phenylalanine, the CDR3 has 13 amino acids. Just CDR3 DNA is preserved here, 39 bases in frame from base 1. The V and J ends are trimmed by 5 bases and 5 bases, leaving 12 bases between them. In the first month after transplant, blood samples were collected up to 4 times, and after that at least monthly when available. Sequenced here: PBMCs, sampled roughly 46 days after intestinal transplant. This TCR was sampled from a human patient who received an intestinal transplant, so some T cells may come from the graft donor. The chain uses TRBV6-5 and TRBJ2-5; the D gene is unclear. The sequence in DNA is TGTGCCAGCAGTACAAACCCTGGGGAGACCCAGTACTTC. Protein translation: CASSTNPGETQYF.